These T cell receptor beta chains were read from a single sample in a study of blood T cell repertoires in COVID-19. TCRdb's copy holds only in-frame clones and misses some; the assay was immunoSEQ multiplex PCR. The repertoire includes 150,000 to 200,000 clones, nearly 85% of them detected once, and under 5.5% sits in the top ten. Sample: peripheral blood. The receptors stem from a woman aged 25-40 years with acute or convalescent COVID-19. CDR3s include the opening cysteine and the closing phenylalanine or tryptophan. Each record gives: J gene, V gene, D gene, clone size, CDR3 protein, CDR3 DNA. The D gene is left open where the match is weak. A clone size is listed for some rows: how often the clone was seen (once, few, many), or a class if it is expanded.

j_call: TRBJ2-3
v_call: TRBV19
d_call: NA
clone_size: NA
cdr3_aa: CASSTMPTASTDTQYF
cdr3_nt: TGTGCCAGTAGTACTATGCCGACAGCAAGCACAGATACGCAGTATTTT

j_call: TRBJ1-4
v_call: TRBV30
d_call: TRBD1
clone_size: few
cdr3_aa: CAWTPTGVSEKLFF
cdr3_nt: TGTGCCTGGACCCCGACAGGGGTAAGTGAAAAACTGTTTTTT

j_call: TRBJ2-7
v_call: TRBV10-3
d_call: TRBD1
clone_size: NA
cdr3_aa: CAISDRAGTSYEQYF
cdr3_nt: TGTGCCATCAGCGACAGGGCGGGTACTTCCTACGAGCAGTACTTC

j_call: TRBJ1-5
v_call: TRBV15
d_call: TRBD1
clone_size: NA
cdr3_aa: CATSRDTGTAYSNQPQHF
cdr3_nt: TGTGCCACCAGCAGAGATACCGGGACAGCGTATAGCAATCAGCCCCAGCATTTT

j_call: TRBJ1-1
v_call: TRBV11-2
d_call: NA
clone_size: NA
cdr3_aa: CASSLIGGGWNTEAFF
cdr3_nt: TGTGCCAGCAGCTTAATCGGGGGAGGTTGGAACACTGAAGCTTTCTTT

j_call: TRBJ1-2
v_call: TRBV7-8
d_call: NA
clone_size: NA
cdr3_aa: CASSQYGYGYTF
cdr3_nt: TGTGCCAGCAGCCAGTACGGGTATGGCTACACCTTC

j_call: TRBJ1-2
v_call: TRBV14
d_call: NA
clone_size: NA
cdr3_aa: CASSTAGIGYTF
cdr3_nt: TGTGCCAGCAGTACCGCCGGGATCGGCTACACCTTC

j_call: TRBJ2-1
v_call: TRBV11-2
d_call: NA
clone_size: NA
cdr3_aa: CASSTSPWGVNEQFF
cdr3_nt: TGTGCCAGCAGCACCAGTCCTTGGGGGGTCAATGAGCAGTTCTTC

j_call: TRBJ2-2
v_call: TRBV4-3
d_call: TRBD1
clone_size: NA
cdr3_aa: CASRDGAGTGNTGELFF
cdr3_nt: TGCGCCAGCAGGGACGGTGCCGGGACAGGAAACACCGGGGAGCTGTTTTTT

j_call: TRBJ2-1
v_call: TRBV12-3/TRBV12-4
d_call: NA
clone_size: once
cdr3_aa: CASTDISYNEQFF
cdr3_nt: TGTGCCAGCACGGACATTTCCTACAATGAGCAGTTCTTC

j_call: TRBJ2-3
v_call: TRBV3-1/TRBV3-2
d_call: NA
clone_size: NA
cdr3_aa: CASSQVGSRKFTDTQYF
cdr3_nt: TGTGCCAGCAGCCAAGTCGGGAGCCGTAAATTCACAGATACGCAGTATTTT

j_call: TRBJ1-4
v_call: TRBV30
d_call: NA
clone_size: NA
cdr3_aa: CAWSVGQGNEKLFF
cdr3_nt: TGTGCCTGGAGTGTGGGGCAGGGGAATGAAAAACTGTTTTTT

j_call: TRBJ1-5
v_call: TRBV21-1
d_call: NA
clone_size: NA
cdr3_aa: CASTGFAAVRNQPQHF
cdr3_nt: TGTGCCAGCACCGGATTCGCCGCGGTGCGCAATCAGCCCCAGCATTTT

j_call: TRBJ1-3
v_call: TRBV7-6
d_call: NA
clone_size: NA
cdr3_aa: CASSLSAGGNTIYF
cdr3_nt: TGTGCCAGCAGCTTATCTGCAGGCGGAAACACCATATATTTT

j_call: TRBJ1-2
v_call: TRBV5-8
d_call: NA
clone_size: NA
cdr3_aa: CASSSSGGNYGYTF
cdr3_nt: TGTGCCAGCAGCTCCTCGGGGGGTAACTATGGCTACACCTTC

j_call: TRBJ1-1
v_call: TRBV19
d_call: NA
clone_size: NA
cdr3_aa: CASTQGLNTEAFF
cdr3_nt: TGTGCCAGCACACAGGGCTTGAACACTGAAGCTTTCTTT

j_call: TRBJ2-1
v_call: TRBV7-9
d_call: NA
clone_size: NA
cdr3_aa: CASSLTGVGNEQFF
cdr3_nt: TGTGCCAGCAGCTTAACGGGGGTTGGCAATGAGCAGTTCTTC

j_call: TRBJ2-3
v_call: TRBV28
d_call: TRBD2
clone_size: NA
cdr3_aa: CASSFGGREVADTQYF
cdr3_nt: TGTGCCAGCAGTTTCGGCGGGAGAGAGGTAGCAGATACGCAGTATTTT

j_call: TRBJ2-2
v_call: TRBV6-5
d_call: NA
clone_size: NA
cdr3_aa: CASTLSGELFF
cdr3_nt: TGTGCCAGCACCCTATCCGGGGAGCTGTTTTTT

j_call: TRBJ1-1
v_call: TRBV28
d_call: TRBD1
clone_size: NA
cdr3_aa: CASSFSGGRAEAFF
cdr3_nt: TGTGCCAGCAGTTTTTCAGGGGGTCGGGCTGAAGCTTTCTTT

j_call: TRBJ1-5
v_call: TRBV28
d_call: TRBD1
clone_size: few
cdr3_aa: CASSSMTGEVQPQHF
cdr3_nt: TGTGCCAGCAGTTCCATGACAGGGGAGGTGCAGCCCCAGCATTTT

j_call: TRBJ1-1
v_call: TRBV3-1/TRBV3-2
d_call: NA
clone_size: NA
cdr3_aa: CASSQDGGYAEAFF
cdr3_nt: TGTGCCAGCAGCCAAGATGGCGGGTACGCTGAAGCTTTCTTT

j_call: TRBJ2-3
v_call: TRBV7-6
d_call: TRBD2
clone_size: NA
cdr3_aa: CASSLEASGSTDTQYF
cdr3_nt: TGTGCCAGCAGCTTAGAGGCTAGCGGGAGCACAGATACGCAGTATTTT

j_call: TRBJ1-2
v_call: TRBV6-5
d_call: TRBD1
clone_size: NA
cdr3_aa: CASRTGGYYGYTF
cdr3_nt: TGTGCCAGCAGGACAGGGGGCTACTATGGCTACACCTTC

j_call: TRBJ1-2
v_call: TRBV1
d_call: NA
clone_size: few
cdr3_aa: CTSSQGSRGCPYGYTF
cdr3_nt: TGCACCAGCAGCCAAGGGTCCAGGGGATGTCCATATGGCTACACCTTC

j_call: TRBJ2-2
v_call: TRBV29-1
d_call: NA
clone_size: NA
cdr3_aa: CSVAGGHAPPGELFF
cdr3_nt: TGCAGCGTTGCAGGCGGGCATGCCCCCCCCGGGGAGCTGTTTTTT

j_call: TRBJ1-6
v_call: TRBV4-3
d_call: NA
clone_size: NA
cdr3_aa: CASGRGVYNSPLHF
cdr3_nt: TGCGCCAGTGGGAGGGGAGTTTATAATTCACCCCTCCACTTT

j_call: TRBJ1-1
v_call: TRBV5-1
d_call: NA
clone_size: NA
cdr3_aa: CASSLGQDTEAFF
cdr3_nt: TGCGCCAGCAGCTTGGGACAGGACACTGAAGCTTTCTTT

j_call: TRBJ2-2
v_call: TRBV10-3
d_call: NA
clone_size: few
cdr3_aa: CAISSRGTSTGELFF
cdr3_nt: TGTGCCATCAGTTCCCGGGGGACCTCAACCGGGGAGCTGTTTTTT

j_call: TRBJ2-7
v_call: TRBV5-6
d_call: NA
clone_size: NA
cdr3_aa: CASSLGTGSEQYF
cdr3_nt: TGTGCCAGCAGCTTGGGAACAGGCTCCGAGCAGTACTTC

j_call: TRBJ1-2
v_call: TRBV21-1
d_call: NA
clone_size: few
cdr3_aa: CASSTRGQDPTRNYGYTF
cdr3_nt: TGTGCCAGCAGCACCCGGGGACAGGACCCAACCCGCAACTATGGCTACACCTTC

j_call: TRBJ1-5
v_call: TRBV19
d_call: NA
clone_size: NA
cdr3_aa: CASSIQGASNQPQHF
cdr3_nt: TGTGCCAGTAGTATCCAAGGGGCGAGCAATCAGCCCCAGCATTTT

j_call: TRBJ2-5
v_call: TRBV27
d_call: NA
clone_size: NA
cdr3_aa: CASSLSDPTGETQYF
cdr3_nt: TGTGCCAGCAGTTTAAGTGACCCAACGGGGGAGACCCAGTACTTC

j_call: TRBJ1-3
v_call: TRBV19
d_call: TRBD1
clone_size: NA
cdr3_aa: CASTQTGGGNTIYF
cdr3_nt: TGTGCCAGTACCCAAACAGGGGGTGGAAACACCATATATTTT

j_call: TRBJ2-5
v_call: TRBV12-3/TRBV12-4
d_call: NA
clone_size: once
cdr3_aa: CASSAGYETQYF
cdr3_nt: TGTGCCAGCAGTGCCGGGTATGAGACCCAGTACTTC

j_call: TRBJ2-3
v_call: TRBV13
d_call: NA
clone_size: NA
cdr3_aa: CASSRGGTTDTQYF
cdr3_nt: TGTGCCAGCTCTAGGGGGGGGACCACAGATACGCAGTATTTT

j_call: TRBJ1-4
v_call: TRBV28
d_call: NA
clone_size: few
cdr3_aa: CASERATNEKLFF
cdr3_nt: TGTGCCTCCGAGAGGGCAACTAATGAAAAACTGTTTTTT

j_call: TRBJ2-7
v_call: TRBV18
d_call: NA
clone_size: few
cdr3_aa: CASSSREHEQYF
cdr3_nt: TGTGCCAGCTCATCCCGGGAACACGAGCAGTACTTC

j_call: TRBJ2-1
v_call: TRBV19
d_call: NA
clone_size: NA
cdr3_aa: CASSNGWVAGEQFF
cdr3_nt: TGTGCCAGTAGTAACGGGTGGGTAGCCGGTGAGCAGTTCTTC

j_call: TRBJ1-6
v_call: TRBV5-6
d_call: NA
clone_size: NA
cdr3_aa: CASSFNRMGNSPLHF
cdr3_nt: TGTGCCAGCAGCTTTAACAGGATGGGTAATTCACCCCTCCACTTT

j_call: TRBJ2-1
v_call: TRBV19
d_call: TRBD2
clone_size: NA
cdr3_aa: CASSIKSRWTPGGYEQFF
cdr3_nt: TGTGCCAGTAGTATTAAAAGTCGATGGACACCGGGGGGATATGAGCAGTTCTTC

j_call: TRBJ2-1
v_call: TRBV2
d_call: NA
clone_size: NA
cdr3_aa: CASSEGRAVINEQFF
cdr3_nt: TGTGCCAGCAGTGAAGGGAGGGCCGTGATCAATGAGCAGTTCTTC

j_call: TRBJ2-7
v_call: TRBV11-2
d_call: NA
clone_size: NA
cdr3_aa: CASSLGTGAYEQYF
cdr3_nt: TGTGCCAGCAGCTTAGGGACTGGGGCCTACGAGCAGTACTTC

j_call: TRBJ2-3
v_call: TRBV15
d_call: NA
clone_size: NA
cdr3_aa: CATSMAPDTQYF
cdr3_nt: TGTGCCACCAGTATGGCCCCGGATACGCAGTATTTT

j_call: TRBJ2-1
v_call: TRBV15
d_call: TRBD2
clone_size: once
cdr3_aa: CATSRDLGGRLNEQFF
cdr3_nt: TGTGCCACCAGCAGAGATCTTGGCGGGAGACTCAATGAGCAGTTCTTC

j_call: TRBJ2-1
v_call: TRBV5-4
d_call: TRBD2
clone_size: NA
cdr3_aa: CASSSLEGRGYNEQFF
cdr3_nt: TGTGCCAGCAGCAGCCTGGAGGGGAGGGGTTACAATGAGCAGTTCTTC

j_call: TRBJ1-6
v_call: TRBV7-8
d_call: NA
clone_size: NA
cdr3_aa: CASSLASGSQAPLHF
cdr3_nt: TGTGCCAGCAGCTTAGCGTCGGGGTCCCAGGCCCCCCTCCACTTT

j_call: TRBJ1-5
v_call: TRBV27
d_call: NA
clone_size: NA
cdr3_aa: CASSYQGQPQHF
cdr3_nt: TGTGCCAGCAGTTATCAGGGGCAGCCCCAGCATTTT

j_call: TRBJ2-5
v_call: TRBV27
d_call: TRBD2
clone_size: NA
cdr3_aa: CASSFGGLAGEETQYF
cdr3_nt: TGTGCCAGCAGTTTTGGGGGACTAGCGGGGGAAGAGACCCAGTACTTC